These 10 T cell receptor beta chains originate from one sample sequenced in a study of shared T cell receptors in the human thymus. TCRdb's table, derived via immunoSEQ multiplex PCR, lists solely in-frame clones and lacks some. The sample has 700,000 or so clones, roughly 85% seen once; the top ten hold roughly 0.01%. The sample also formed part of further work on human thymus T cells.

Sequencing was performed on thymocytes. Receptor source: a girl in the first two years of life with a congenital heart defect.

This rearrangement joins TRBV5-1 to TRBJ1-6; TRBD1 is a possible D gene (6 bases). This CDR3 contains 17 residues. Germline CDR1 reads SGHRS; CDR2 reads YFSETQ. V lost 2 bases and J 4 bases, leaving 16 bases between the germline ends. The CDR3 loop reads CASSLRGVGGYNSPLHF. The CDR3, as DNA: TGCGCCAGCAGCTTACGAGGGGTAGGGGGATATAATTCACCCCTCCACTTT.

This rearrangement joins TRBV2 to TRBJ2-7; TRBD2 is a possible D gene (6 bases). The germline V and J ends were trimmed by 11 bases and 6 bases, with 23 bases remaining between them. The CDR3 consists of 14 residues. Germline V CDR1 and CDR2: SNHLY, FYNNEI. CDR3 region: CASNTGLGGSEQYF. The CDR3 bases are TGTGCCTCCAACACGGGACTCGGGGGATCCGAGCAGTACTTC.

The chain carries TRBV7-9 and TRBJ1-1; maybe TRBD1 (6 bases). Deletions cut 11 bases from V and 2 bases from J, with 18 bases between. CDR1 is SEHNR, CDR2 FQNEAQ, per germline (reference sequence). This CDR3 is built from 14 residues. The CDR3: CAFNVRQVNTEAFF. In nucleotides, the CDR3 is TGTGCCTTCAATGTTAGACAGGTAAACACTGAAGCTTTCTTT.

This chain uses TRBV2 with TRBJ1-3, with TRBD1 matching 8 bases. The CDR3 spans 16 residues. Looked up from germline, CDR1 is SNHLY and CDR2 is FYNNEI. Trimming took 7 bases from V and 2 from J; bases not matched to a gene: 10. The CDR3 bases are TGTGCCAGCATCAGGCGACAGGGGTCACCTGGAAACACCATATATTTT. Protein: CASIRRQGSPGNTIYF.

The chain has TRBV19 and TRBJ1-5; D is possibly TRBD1 (6 bases). The V and J ends lost 6 bases and 5 bases respectively, with 11 bases between them. The CDR3 loop spans 13 amino acids. CDR1 is LNHDA and CDR2 is SQIVND in the germline V gene (reference sequence). The CDR3 reads CASRRQADQPQHF. The CDR3 nucleotides are TGTGCCAGTAGACGACAGGCGGATCAGCCCCAGCATTTT.

This chain uses TRBV25-1 with TRBJ1-2; no firm D call. The length of the CDR3 is 11 residues. Germline loops: CDR1 MGHDK, CDR2 SYGVNS. Between the trimmed V and J ends, which lost 5 bases and 7 bases, there was a span of 8 bases. DNA of the CDR3: TGTGCCAGCAGTCTAGCTAGTGGCTACACCTTC. Encoded protein: CASSLASGYTF.

The chain uses TRBV2 and TRBJ1-2; no clear D. Per the germline V gene, CDR1 is SNHLY and CDR2 is FYNNEI. This CDR3 spans 15 amino acids. Trimming pared 6 bases from V and 2 bases from J, leaving 16 bases between. This CDR3 is CASRTSSSRNYGYTF. The CDR3 coding sequence is TGTGCCAGCAGGACTTCTAGTTCGAGGAACTATGGCTACACCTTC.

V usage is TRBV5-5 and J usage is TRBJ1-2; no reliable D call. CDR3 size: 16 residues. Trimming removed 4 bases from V and 4 bases from J, with 20 bases in between. Germline CDR1 SGHKS, CDR2 YYEKEE (reference sequence). This CDR3 is CASSPTVQARVYGYTF. The CDR3 bases are TGTGCCAGCAGCCCAACTGTTCAAGCACGGGTCTATGGCTACACCTTC.

The chain is built from TRBV7-2 and TRBJ1-3; TRBD1 matches 7 bases. The V gene end was trimmed by 8 bases and the J gene end by 0 bases; junction bases not matched to a gene: 7. Germline assignment: CDR1 SGHTA and CDR2 FQGNSA. This CDR3 has 15 residues. CDR3 in amino acids: CASDPGTASGNTIYF. The CDR3 DNA reads TGTGCCAGCGACCCCGGGACAGCCTCTGGAAACACCATATATTTT.

V gene TRBV7-2 combines with J gene TRBJ2-3; D gene unclear. Per the germline V gene, CDR1 is SGHTA and CDR2 is FQGNSA. This CDR3 contains 13 residues. The V end lost 6 bases, the J end lost 5 bases, and 12 bases lay between the germline ends. The CDR3 region is CASRVLTGDTQYF. The CDR3 region has the DNA TGTGCCAGCAGGGTCCTGACGGGAGATACGCAGTATTTT.